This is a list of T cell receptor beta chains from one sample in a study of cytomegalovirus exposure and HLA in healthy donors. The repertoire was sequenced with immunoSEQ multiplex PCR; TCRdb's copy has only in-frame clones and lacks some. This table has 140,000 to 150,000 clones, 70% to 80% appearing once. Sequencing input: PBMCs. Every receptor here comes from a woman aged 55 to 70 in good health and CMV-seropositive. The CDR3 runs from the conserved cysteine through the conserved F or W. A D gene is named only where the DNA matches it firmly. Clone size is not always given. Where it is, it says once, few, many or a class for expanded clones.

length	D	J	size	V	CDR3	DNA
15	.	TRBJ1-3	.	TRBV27	CASSTGLYSGNTIYF	TGTGCCAGCAGTACAGGGTTGTACTCTGGAAACACCATATATTTT
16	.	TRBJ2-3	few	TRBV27	CASSQKSGGYTDTQYF	TGTGCCAGCAGTCAAAAAAGCGGAGGATACACAGATACGCAGTATTTT
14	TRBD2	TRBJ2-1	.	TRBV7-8	CASSPTGTSGSKFF	TGTGCCAGCAGCCCCACCGGGACTAGCGGGAGCAAGTTCTTC
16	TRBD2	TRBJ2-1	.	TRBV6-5	CASSYSSGRALREQFF	TGTGCCAGCAGTTACAGTAGCGGGAGGGCCCTCCGTGAGCAGTTCTTC
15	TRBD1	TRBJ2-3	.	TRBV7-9	CASSEYRGPADTQYF	TGTGCCAGCAGCGAATACAGGGGCCCCGCAGATACGCAGTATTTT
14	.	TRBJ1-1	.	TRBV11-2	CASRPGMGNTEAFF	TGTGCCAGCAGGCCAGGGATGGGGAACACTGAAGCTTTCTTT
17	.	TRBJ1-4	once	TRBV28	CASSLSRGTATNEKLFF	TGTGCCAGCAGTTTATCGCGGGGAACTGCAACTAATGAAAAACTGTTTTTT
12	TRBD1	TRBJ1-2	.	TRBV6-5	CASSYSGQGTTF	TGTGCCAGCAGTTATTCGGGACAGGGAACCACCTTC
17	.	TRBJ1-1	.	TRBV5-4	CASSPIGRGNGNTEAFF	TGTGCCAGCAGCCCGATCGGGAGGGGGAACGGGAACACTGAAGCTTTCTTT
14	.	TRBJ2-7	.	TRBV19	CASSPLTAGYEQYF	TGTGCCAGTAGTCCCCTGACAGCTGGCTACGAGCAGTACTTC
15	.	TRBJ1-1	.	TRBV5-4	CASSLGGFMNTEAFF	TGTGCCAGCAGCTTGGGAGGGTTCATGAACACTGAAGCTTTCTTT
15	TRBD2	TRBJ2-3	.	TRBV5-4	CASSLGSGRGDTQYF	TGTGCCAGCAGCTTGGGGAGCGGGAGGGGAGATACGCAGTATTTT
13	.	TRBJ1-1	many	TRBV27	CASSSTANTEAFF	TGTGCCAGCAGTTCCACAGCGAACACTGAAGCTTTCTTT
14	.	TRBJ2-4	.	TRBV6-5	CASSYQRSKNIQYF	TGTGCCAGCAGTTACCAGAGGTCCAAAAACATTCAGTACTTC
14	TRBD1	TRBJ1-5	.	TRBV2	CASQDRVGNQPQHF	TGTGCCAGCCAGGACAGGGTGGGCAATCAGCCCCAGCATTTT
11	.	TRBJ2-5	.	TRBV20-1	CSASPGPTQYF	TGCAGTGCTAGTCCAGGGCCTACCCAGTACTTC
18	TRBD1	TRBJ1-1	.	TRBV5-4	CASRLGGQGTVRNTEAFF	TGTGCCAGCCGTTTGGGGGGACAGGGGACCGTCAGGAACACTGAAGCTTTCTTT
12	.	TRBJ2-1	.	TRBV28	CASKIQGNEQFF	TGTGCCAGCAAGATTCAGGGCAATGAGCAGTTCTTC
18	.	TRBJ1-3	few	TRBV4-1	CASSQVHVELLSGNTIYF	TGCGCCAGCAGCCAAGTTCACGTTGAGCTTCTCTCTGGAAACACCATATATTTT
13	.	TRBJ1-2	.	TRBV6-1	CASRKTANYGYTF	TGTGCCAGCAGAAAGACAGCGAACTATGGCTACACCTTC
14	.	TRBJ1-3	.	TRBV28	CASSLGLSGNTIYF	TGTGCCAGCAGTTTAGGGCTCTCTGGAAACACCATATATTTT
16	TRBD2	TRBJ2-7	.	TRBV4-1	CASSRETSGTAYEQYF	TGCGCCAGCAGCCGCGAAACTAGCGGAACTGCCTACGAGCAGTACTTC
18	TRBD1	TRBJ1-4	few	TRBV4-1	CASSQVFMRAGGGEKLFF	TGCGCCAGCAGCCAAGTTTTCATGCGGGCAGGGGGTGGAGAAAAACTGTTTTTT
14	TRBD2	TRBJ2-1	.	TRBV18	CASSPASGNREPFF	TGTGCCAGCTCACCGGCTAGCGGGAATCGGGAACCGTTCTTC
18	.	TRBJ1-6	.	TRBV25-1	CASSAGLGRREGNSPLHF	TGTGCCAGCAGTGCGGGGTTGGGGAGAAGGGAGGGTAATTCACCCCTCCACTTT
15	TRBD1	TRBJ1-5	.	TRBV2	CASSEVSGGYQPQHF	TGTGCCAGCAGTGAAGTGTCAGGGGGCTATCAGCCCCAGCATTTT
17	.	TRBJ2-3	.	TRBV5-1	CASSLALKTSSTDTQYF	TGCGCCAGCAGCTTGGCCCTTAAGACTTCTAGCACAGATACGCAGTATTTT
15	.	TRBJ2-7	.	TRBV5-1	CASSLGGSTNYEQYF	TGCGCCAGCAGCTTGGGAGGGTCGACTAACTACGAGCAGTACTTC
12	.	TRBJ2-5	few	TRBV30	CAWTSGAETQYF	TGTGCCTGGACTTCAGGGGCCGAGACCCAGTACTTC
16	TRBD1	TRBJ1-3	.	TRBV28	CASYSPGQGSGNTIYF	TGTGCCAGTTATTCCCCGGGACAGGGCTCTGGAAACACCATATATTTT
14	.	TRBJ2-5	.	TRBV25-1	CASRGTGLQETQYF	TGTGCCAGCAGGGGTACGGGACTCCAAGAGACCCAGTACTTC
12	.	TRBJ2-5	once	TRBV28	CASRQAKETQYF	TGTGCCAGTAGACAGGCTAAAGAGACCCAGTACTTC
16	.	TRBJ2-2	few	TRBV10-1	CASSESGGVNTGELFF	TGCGCCAGCAGTGAGTCTGGCGGAGTGAACACCGGGGAGCTGTTTTTT
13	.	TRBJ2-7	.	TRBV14	CASSPRVSGEQYF	TGTGCCAGCAGCCCCAGGGTTTCGGGCGAGCAGTACTTC
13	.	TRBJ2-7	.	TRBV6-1	CASNPAGSYEQYF	TGTGCCAGCAATCCCGCAGGGTCCTACGAGCAGTACTTC
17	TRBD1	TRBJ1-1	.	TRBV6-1	CASSEAGPGGYGPRAFF	TGTGCCAGCAGTGAAGCGGGGCCAGGGGGTTACGGGCCTCGGGCTTTCTTT
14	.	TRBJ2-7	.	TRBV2	CASTSGTGLGRQYF	TGTGCCAGCACTTCCGGGACTGGATTAGGTCGGCAGTACTTC
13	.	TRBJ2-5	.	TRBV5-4	CASSPTGTKTQYF	TGTGCCAGCAGCCCTACAGGGACAAAGACCCAGTACTTC
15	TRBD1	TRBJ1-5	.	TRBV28	CASSLSTGVNQPQHF	TGTGCCAGCAGTTTATCTACAGGGGTCAATCAGCCCCAGCATTTT
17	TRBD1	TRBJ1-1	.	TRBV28	CASSLGRGQIGRTEAFF	TGTGCCAGCAGTTTGGGGCGGGGACAGATAGGAAGGACTGAAGCTTTCTTT
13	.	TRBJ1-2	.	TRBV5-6	CASSLAQDYGYTF	TGTGCCAGCAGCTTGGCACAGGACTATGGCTACACCTTC
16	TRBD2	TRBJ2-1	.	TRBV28	CASSSSSGISYNEQFF	TGTGCCAGCAGTTCCTCGAGCGGGATTTCCTACAATGAGCAGTTCTTC
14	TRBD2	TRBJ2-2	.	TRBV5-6	CASSRGLATGELFF	TGTGCCAGCAGCAGGGGACTAGCGACCGGGGAGCTGTTTTTT
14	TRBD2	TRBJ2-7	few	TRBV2	CASRGRTSSYEQYF	TGTGCCAGCAGGGGGAGGACTAGCTCCTACGAGCAGTACTTC
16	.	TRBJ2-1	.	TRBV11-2	CASSPRRDSNYNEQFF	TGTGCCAGCAGCCCCAGGCGGGACTCTAATTACAATGAGCAGTTCTTC
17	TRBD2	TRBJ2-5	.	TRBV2	CASRRIAGGPSSETQYF	TGTGCCAGCAGGAGAATAGCGGGAGGGCCTTCTTCAGAGACCCAGTACTTC
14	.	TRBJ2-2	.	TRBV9	CASSPTGLNGELFF	TGTGCCAGCAGCCCGACAGGATTGAACGGGGAGCTGTTTTTT
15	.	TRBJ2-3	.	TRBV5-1	CASSLYGTSTDTQYF	TGCGCCAGCAGCTTGTATGGGACTAGCACAGATACGCAGTATTTT
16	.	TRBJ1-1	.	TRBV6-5	CASSYRDYPSNTEAFF	TGTGCCAGCAGTTACCGGGACTACCCATCGAACACTGAAGCTTTCTTT
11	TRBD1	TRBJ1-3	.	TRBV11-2	CASSSRDRAYF	TGTGCCAGCAGCTCCCGGGACAGGGCGTATTTT
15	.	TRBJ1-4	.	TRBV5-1	CASSPWAGQDEKLFF	TGCGCCAGCAGCCCCTGGGCAGGTCAGGATGAAAAACTGTTTTTT
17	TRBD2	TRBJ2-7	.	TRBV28	CASSFGPTSGSTDEQYF	TGTGCCAGCAGTTTCGGGCCGACTAGCGGGAGTACGGACGAGCAGTACTTC